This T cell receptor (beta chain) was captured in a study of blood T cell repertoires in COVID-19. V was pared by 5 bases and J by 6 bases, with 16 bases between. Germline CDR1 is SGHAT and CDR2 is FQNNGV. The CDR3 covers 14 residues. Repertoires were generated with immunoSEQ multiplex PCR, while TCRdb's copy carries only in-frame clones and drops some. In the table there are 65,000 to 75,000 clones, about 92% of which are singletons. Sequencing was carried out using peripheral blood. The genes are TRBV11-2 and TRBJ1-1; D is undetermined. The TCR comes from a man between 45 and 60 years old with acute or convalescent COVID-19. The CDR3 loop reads CASSPQMGGAEAFF. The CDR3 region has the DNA TGTGCCAGCAGCCCCCAAATGGGAGGCGCTGAAGCTTTCTTT.